Given below is one T cell receptor beta chain in context. This table comes from immunoSEQ multiplex PCR, and its TCRdb copy is limited to in-frame clones, with some not included. The repertoire holds about 150,000 clones, with more than 80% as singletons. Trimming removed 8 bases at V and 3 bases at J, with 14 bases between. This CDR3 has 14 amino acids. The germline V gene encodes CDR1 WNHNN and CDR2 SYGVQD (reference sequence). This record comes from a study of blood T cell repertoires in COVID-19. Overall study context: Samples representing acute and convalescent COVID-19 were sourced from the United States, Italy and Spain.

The TCR originated in a woman between 35 and 50 years old with acute or convalescent COVID-19. The chain is built from TRBV10-1 and TRBJ1-5; D is possibly TRBD1 (6 bases). The sample consisted of peripheral blood. Here the CDR3 reads CASLGHQANQPQHF. The CDR3 DNA sequence: TGCGCCAGCTTGGGACACCAAGCCAATCAGCCCCAGCATTTT.